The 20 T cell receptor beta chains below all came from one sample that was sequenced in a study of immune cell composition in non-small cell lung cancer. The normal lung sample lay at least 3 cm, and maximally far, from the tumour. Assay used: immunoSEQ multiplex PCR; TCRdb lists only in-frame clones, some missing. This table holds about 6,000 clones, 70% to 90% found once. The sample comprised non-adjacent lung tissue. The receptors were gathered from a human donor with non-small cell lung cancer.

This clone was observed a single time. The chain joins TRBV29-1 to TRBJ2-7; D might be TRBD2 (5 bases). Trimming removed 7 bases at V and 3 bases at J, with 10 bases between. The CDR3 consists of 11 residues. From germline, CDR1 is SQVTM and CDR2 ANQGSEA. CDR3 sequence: CSGTEGYEQYF. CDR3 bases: TGCAGCGGCACAGAGGGCTACGAGCAGTACTTC.

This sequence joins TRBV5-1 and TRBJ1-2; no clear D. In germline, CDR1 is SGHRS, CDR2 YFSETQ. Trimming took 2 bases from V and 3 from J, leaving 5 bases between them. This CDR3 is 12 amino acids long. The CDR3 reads CASSFSDYGYTF. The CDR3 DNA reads TGCGCCAGCAGCTTTTCAGACTATGGCTACACCTTC.

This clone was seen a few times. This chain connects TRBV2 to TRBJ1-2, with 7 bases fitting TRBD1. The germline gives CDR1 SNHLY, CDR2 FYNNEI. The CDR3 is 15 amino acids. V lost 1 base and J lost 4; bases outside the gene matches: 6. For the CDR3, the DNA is TGTGCCAGCAGTGAAGGGGAGACAGGGCGCTATGGCTACACCTTC. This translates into CASSEGETGRYGYTF. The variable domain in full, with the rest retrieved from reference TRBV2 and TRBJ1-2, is EPEVTQTPSHQVTQMGQEVILRCVPISNHLYFYWYRQILGQKVEFLVSFYNNEISEKSEIFDDQFSVERPDGSNFTLKIRSTKLEDSAMYFCASSEGETGRYGYTFGSGTRLTVV.

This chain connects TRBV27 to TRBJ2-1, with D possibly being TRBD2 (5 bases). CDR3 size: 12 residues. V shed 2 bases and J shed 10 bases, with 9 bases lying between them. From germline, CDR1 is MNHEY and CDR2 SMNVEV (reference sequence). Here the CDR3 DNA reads TGTGCCAGCAGTTTAGAGGGCAGGGAGCAGTTCTTC. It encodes CASSLEGREQFF.

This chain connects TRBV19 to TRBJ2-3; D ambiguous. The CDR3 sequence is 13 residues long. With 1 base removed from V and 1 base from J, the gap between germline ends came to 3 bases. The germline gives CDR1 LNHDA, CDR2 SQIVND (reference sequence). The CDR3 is CASSIGGTDTQYF. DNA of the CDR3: TGTGCCAGTAGTATAGGAGGCACAGATACGCAGTATTTT.

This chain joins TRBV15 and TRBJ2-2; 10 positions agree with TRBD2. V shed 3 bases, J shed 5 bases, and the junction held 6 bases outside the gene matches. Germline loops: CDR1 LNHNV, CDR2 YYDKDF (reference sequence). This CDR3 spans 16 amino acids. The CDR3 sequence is CATSRGLAWGTGELFF. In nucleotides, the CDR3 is TGTGCCACCAGCAGGGGACTAGCGTGGGGAACCGGGGAGCTGTTTTTT.

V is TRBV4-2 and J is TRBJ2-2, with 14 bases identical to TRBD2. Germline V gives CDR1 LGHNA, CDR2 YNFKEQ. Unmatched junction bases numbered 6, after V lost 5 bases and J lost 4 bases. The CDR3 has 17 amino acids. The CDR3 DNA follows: TGTGCCAGCAGCGGATCGACTAGCGGGAGGGGCACCGGGGAGCTGTTTTTT. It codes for CASSGSTSGRGTGELFF.

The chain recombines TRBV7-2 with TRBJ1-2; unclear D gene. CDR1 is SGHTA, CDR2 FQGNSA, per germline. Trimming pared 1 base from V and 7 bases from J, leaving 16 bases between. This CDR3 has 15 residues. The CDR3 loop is CASSLDGRQMGGYTF. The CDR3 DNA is TGTGCCAGCAGCTTAGATGGTCGACAAATGGGTGGCTACACCTTC.

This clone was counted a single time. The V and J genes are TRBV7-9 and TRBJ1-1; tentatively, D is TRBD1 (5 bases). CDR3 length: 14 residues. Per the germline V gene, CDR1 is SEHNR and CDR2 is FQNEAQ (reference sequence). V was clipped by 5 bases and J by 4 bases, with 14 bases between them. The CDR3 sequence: CASSQAGIITEAFF. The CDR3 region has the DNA TGTGCCAGCAGCCAAGCAGGGATTATCACTGAAGCTTTCTTT.

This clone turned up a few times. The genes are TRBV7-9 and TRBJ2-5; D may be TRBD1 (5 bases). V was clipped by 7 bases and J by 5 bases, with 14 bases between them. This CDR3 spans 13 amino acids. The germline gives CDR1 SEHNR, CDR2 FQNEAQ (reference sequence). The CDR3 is CASNRQLDETQYF. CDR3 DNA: TGTGCCAGCAACCGACAGCTAGATGAGACCCAGTACTTC.

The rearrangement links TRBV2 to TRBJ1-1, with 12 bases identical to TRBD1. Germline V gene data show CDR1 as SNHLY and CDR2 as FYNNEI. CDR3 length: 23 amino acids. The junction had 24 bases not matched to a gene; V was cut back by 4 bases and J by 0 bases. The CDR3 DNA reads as TGTGCCAGCAGTGCTTCGTTGGCAGTAGGCGGGGAGGGACAGGGGGCGATGAACACTGAAGCTTTCTTT. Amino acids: CASSASLAVGGEGQGAMNTEAFF.

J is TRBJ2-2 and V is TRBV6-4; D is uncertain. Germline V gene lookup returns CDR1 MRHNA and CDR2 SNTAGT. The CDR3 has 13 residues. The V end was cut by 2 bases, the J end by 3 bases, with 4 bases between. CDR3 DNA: TGTGCCAGCAGTGACAGAGACACCGGGGAGCTGTTTTTT. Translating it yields CASSDRDTGELFF.

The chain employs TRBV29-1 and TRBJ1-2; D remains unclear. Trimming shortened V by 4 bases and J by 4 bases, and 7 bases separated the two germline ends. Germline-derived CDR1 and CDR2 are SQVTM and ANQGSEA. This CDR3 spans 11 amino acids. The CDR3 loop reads CSVASIYGYTF. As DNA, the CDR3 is TGCAGCGTTGCCAGTATCTATGGCTACACCTTC.

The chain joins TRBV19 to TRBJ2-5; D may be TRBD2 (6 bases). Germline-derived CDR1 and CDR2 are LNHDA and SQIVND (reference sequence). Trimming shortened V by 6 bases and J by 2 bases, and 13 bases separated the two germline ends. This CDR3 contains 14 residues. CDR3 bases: TGTGCCAGTAGGCGGGAAGGCTCACAAGAGACCCAGTACTTC. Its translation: CASRREGSQETQYF. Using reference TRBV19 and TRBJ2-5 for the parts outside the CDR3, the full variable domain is DGGITQSPKYLFRKEGQNVTLSCEQNLNHDAMYWYRQDPGQGLRLIYYSQIVNDFQKGDIAEGYSVSREKKESFPLTVTSAQKNPTAFYLCASRREGSQETQYFGPGTRLLVL.

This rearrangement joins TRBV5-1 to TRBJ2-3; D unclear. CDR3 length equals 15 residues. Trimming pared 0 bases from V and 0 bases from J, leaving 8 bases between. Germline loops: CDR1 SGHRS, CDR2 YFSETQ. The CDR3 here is CASSLALGSTDTQYF. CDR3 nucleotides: TGCGCCAGCAGCTTGGCCCTAGGTAGCACAGATACGCAGTATTTT.

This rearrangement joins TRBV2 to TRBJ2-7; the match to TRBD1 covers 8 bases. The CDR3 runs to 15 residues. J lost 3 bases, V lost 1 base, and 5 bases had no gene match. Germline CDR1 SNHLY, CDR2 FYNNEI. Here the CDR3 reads CASSEEETGVYEQYF. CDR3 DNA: TGTGCCAGCAGTGAAGAGGAGACAGGGGTCTACGAGCAGTACTTC.

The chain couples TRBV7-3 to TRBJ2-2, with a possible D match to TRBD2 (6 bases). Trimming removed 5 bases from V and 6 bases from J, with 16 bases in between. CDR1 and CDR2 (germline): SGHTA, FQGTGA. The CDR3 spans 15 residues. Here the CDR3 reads CASSLGTPFAGELFF. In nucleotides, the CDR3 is TGTGCCAGCAGCCTCGGGACTCCTTTCGCCGGGGAGCTGTTTTTT. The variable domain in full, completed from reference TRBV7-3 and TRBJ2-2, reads GAGVSQTPSNKVTEKGKYVELRCDPISGHTALYWYRQSLGQGPEFLIYFQGTGAADDSGLPNDRFFAVRPEGSVSTLKIQRTERGDSAVYLCASSLGTPFAGELFFGEGSRLTVL.

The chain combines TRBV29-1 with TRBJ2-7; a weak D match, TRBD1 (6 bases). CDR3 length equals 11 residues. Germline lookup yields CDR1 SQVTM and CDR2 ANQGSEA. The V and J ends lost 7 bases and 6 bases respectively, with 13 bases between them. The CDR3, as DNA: TGCAGCGGAACAGGGCCAGGCGAGCAGTACTTC. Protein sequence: CSGTGPGEQYF.

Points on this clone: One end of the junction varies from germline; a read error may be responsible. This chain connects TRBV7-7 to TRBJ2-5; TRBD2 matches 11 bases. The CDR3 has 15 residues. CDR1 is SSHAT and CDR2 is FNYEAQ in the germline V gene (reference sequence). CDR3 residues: CASSLLAGEQETQYF. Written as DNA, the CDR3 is TGTGCTAGCAGCTTACTAGCGGGGGAACAAGAGACCCAGTACTTC.

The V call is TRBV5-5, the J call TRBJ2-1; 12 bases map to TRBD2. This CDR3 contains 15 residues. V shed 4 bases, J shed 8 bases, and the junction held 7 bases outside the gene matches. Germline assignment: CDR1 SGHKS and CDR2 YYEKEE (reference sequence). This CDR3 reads CASSPRLAGEDEQFF. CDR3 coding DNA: TGTGCCAGCAGCCCACGACTAGCGGGAGAAGATGAGCAGTTCTTC.